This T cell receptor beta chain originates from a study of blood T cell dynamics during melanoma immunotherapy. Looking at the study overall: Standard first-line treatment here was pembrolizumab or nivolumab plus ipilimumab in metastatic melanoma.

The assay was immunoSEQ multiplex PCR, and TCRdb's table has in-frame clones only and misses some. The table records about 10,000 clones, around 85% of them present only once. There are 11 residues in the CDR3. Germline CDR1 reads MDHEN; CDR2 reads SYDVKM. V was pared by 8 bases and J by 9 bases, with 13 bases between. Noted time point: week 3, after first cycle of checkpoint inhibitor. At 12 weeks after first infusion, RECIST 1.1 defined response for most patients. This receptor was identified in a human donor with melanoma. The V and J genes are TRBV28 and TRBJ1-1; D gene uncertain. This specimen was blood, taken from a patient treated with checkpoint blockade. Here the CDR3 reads CASGLQRKAFF. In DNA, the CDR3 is TGTGCCAGCGGACTACAAAGAAAAGCTTTCTTT.